What follows are 20 T cell receptor beta chains derived from one specimen sequenced in a study of OX40 agonist ivuxolimab in advanced cancers. Measured with immunoSEQ multiplex PCR; TCRdb has only the in-frame clones, and not every one. The sample consists of around 70,000 clones, about four fifths of them appearing once. The sample was CD4+ or CD8+ T cells sorted from blood, taken in a trial of the OX40 agonist ivuxolimab. These receptors all come from an adult with an advanced solid tumor such as melanoma, head and neck, liver or kidney cancer.

The chain is built from TRBV5-6 and TRBJ1-2; TRBD1 matches 9 bases. The CDR3 has 14 residues. The J segment lost 8 bases and the V segment lost 0 bases, leaving 5 bases of the junction unmatched. CDR1 is SGHDT and CDR2 is YYEEEE in the germline V gene. The CDR3 loop is CASSLVGQGGGYTF. In DNA form, the CDR3 reads TGTGCCAGCAGCTTGGTGGGACAGGGTGGCGGCTACACCTTC.

This clone was counted only a few times. J is TRBJ1-5 and V is TRBV19; D call uncertain. Germline CDR1 is LNHDA and CDR2 is SQIVND (reference sequence). V was trimmed by 3 bases and J by 7 bases, leaving 10 bases between them. CDR3 length: 13 amino acids. This CDR3 is CASSIFADQPQHF. Written as DNA, the CDR3 is TGTGCCAGTAGTATTTTTGCAGACCAGCCCCAGCATTTT.

CDR3 sequence: CASSPSDGGKGSYGYTF. CDR3 sequence (DNA): TGTGCCAGCAGCCCATCGGACGGAGGGAAGGGAAGCTATGGCTACACCTTC. The chain combines TRBV7-2 with TRBJ1-2; D gene unclear. The germline V gene encodes CDR1 SGHTA and CDR2 FQGNSA. Trimming cost V 5 bases and J 4 bases, with 23 bases left between them. This CDR3 is 17 amino acids long.

This rearrangement joins TRBV5-1 to TRBJ1-4, with TRBD1 as a possible D gene (5 bases). From germline, CDR1 is SGHRS and CDR2 YFSETQ. The CDR3 consists of 15 residues. Trimming pared 0 bases from V and 8 bases from J, leaving 14 bases between. Here the CDR3 reads CASSLAWGRGEKLFF. The CDR3 region has the DNA TGCGCCAGCAGCTTGGCGTGGGGGAGAGGCGAAAAACTGTTTTTT.

The rearrangement uses TRBV14 and TRBJ2-5; D might be TRBD2 (5 bases). This CDR3 comprises 18 residues. Germline V lookup: CDR1 SGHDN, CDR2 FVKESK. Trimming removed 1 base at V and 0 bases at J, with 18 bases between. The CDR3 loop reads CASSQGFIIYGDQETQYF. CDR3 in DNA: TGTGCCAGCAGCCAAGGTTTCATTATTTACGGGGACCAAGAGACCCAGTACTTC. Full variable domain (missing parts from reference TRBV14 and TRBJ2-5): EAGVTQFPSHSVIEKGQTVTLRCDPISGHDNLYWYRRVMGKEIKFLLHFVKESKQDESGMPNNRFLAERTGGTYSTLKVQPAELEDSGVYFCASSQGFIIYGDQETQYFGPGTRLLVL.

This clone was seen a few times. This rearrangement joins TRBV7-9 to TRBJ2-3, with 8 bases aligning to TRBD2. The CDR3 runs 16 residues. The V gene end was trimmed by 4 bases and the J gene end by 3 bases; junction bases not matched to a gene: 9. Germline CDR1 SEHNR, CDR2 FQNEAQ (reference sequence). DNA for the CDR3: TGTGCCAGCAGCTCTGTAGCGGGAATTAATACAGATACGCAGTATTTT. Translating gives CASSSVAGINTDTQYF.

The chain employs TRBV6-1 and TRBJ1-4; TRBD1 agrees at 9 bases. Germline V gene lookup returns CDR1 MNHNS and CDR2 SASEGT. The V segment lost 10 bases and the J segment 5 bases; nucleotides outside the gene matches: 8. The CDR3 is made up of 14 amino acids. CDR3 coding DNA: TGTGCCACTTTACAAGGACAGGGGAATGAAAAACTGTTTTTT. Translating gives CATLQGQGNEKLFF.

Here the CDR3 reads CASRRDRVEGYTF. For the CDR3, the DNA is TGTGCCAGCAGGCGAGACAGGGTGGAGGGCTACACCTTC. The V call is TRBV6-1, the J call TRBJ1-2; 7 bases agree with TRBD1. The V gene end was trimmed by 6 bases and the J gene end by 8 bases; junction bases not matched to a gene: 9. Looked up from germline, CDR1 is MNHNS and CDR2 is SASEGT. The CDR3 runs 13 residues.

This chain joins TRBV15 and TRBJ1-2, with D possibly TRBD1 on 5 matching bases. This CDR3 spans 12 amino acids. Germline CDR1 is LNHNV and CDR2 is YYDKDF (reference sequence). Trimming took off 1 base at V and 8 bases at J, with 8 bases between the two ends. The CDR3 region has the DNA TGTGCCACCAGCAGAGGTGAGGGGGGCTACACCTTC. Protein product: CATSRGEGGYTF.

This chain uses TRBV4-1 with TRBJ1-2; D remains unclear. In germline, CDR1 is MGHRA, CDR2 YSYEKL. This CDR3 is 15 amino acids long. Trimming removed 0 bases from V and 1 base from J, with 9 bases in between. CDR3 nucleotides: TGCGCCAGCAGCCAAGAAAAATCGGATAACTATGGCTACACCTTC. Its translation is CASSQEKSDNYGYTF.

In this sample, this clone turned up a few times. The chain couples TRBV7-2 to TRBJ2-3; TRBD1 might be the D (6 bases). The CDR3 consists of 14 residues. V was trimmed by 2 bases and J by 5 bases, leaving 11 bases between them. CDR1 is SGHTA, CDR2 FQGNSA, per germline. The DNA of the CDR3 is TGTGCCAGCAGCTTATTACAGGGCGTAGATACGCAGTATTTT. Protein sequence: CASSLLQGVDTQYF.

This clone was recorded only once. The rearrangement uses TRBV7-2 and TRBJ2-7; TRBD1 matches at 8 bases. Trimming removed 5 bases from V and 2 bases from J; junction bases left unmatched: 14. CDR1 is SGHTA and CDR2 is FQGNSA in the germline V gene. The CDR3 is made up of 17 amino acids. The DNA for the CDR3 is TGTGCCAGCAGCCTTACGGGGGCAGGGGGCAGTCCCTACGAGCAGTACTTC. Translating it yields CASSLTGAGGSPYEQYF. Full variable domain (missing parts from reference TRBV7-2 and TRBJ2-7): GAGVSQSPSNKVTEKGKDVELRCDPISGHTALYWYRQSLGQGLEFLIYFQGNSAPDKSGLPSDRFSAERTGGSVSTLTIQRTQQEDSAVYLCASSLTGAGGSPYEQYFGPGTRLTVT.

In its sample, this clone was seen once. This chain links TRBV5-1 with TRBJ2-3; unclear D gene. The length of the CDR3 is 14 residues. Between the trimmed V and J ends, which lost 1 base and 5 bases, there was a span of 11 bases. CDR1 SGHRS and CDR2 YFSETQ come from the germline V gene. CDR3: CASSLISQGDTQYF. CDR3 DNA sequence: TGCGCCAGCAGCTTGATCAGTCAAGGAGATACGCAGTATTTT.

The rearrangement links TRBV7-8 to TRBJ1-5; D remains unclear. The CDR3 is 16 residues long. Trimming took off 2 bases at V and 5 bases at J, with 16 bases between the two ends. CDR1 and CDR2 (germline): SGHVS, FQNEAQ. CDR3 region: CASSLFGIHPDQPQHF. CDR3 DNA: TGTGCCAGCAGCTTATTTGGCATACACCCTGATCAGCCCCAGCATTTT. Using reference TRBV7-8 and TRBJ1-5 for the parts outside the CDR3, the full variable domain is GAGVSQSPRYKVAKRGQDVALRCDPISGHVSLFWYQQALGQGPEFLTYFQNEAQLDKSGLPSDRFFAERPEGSVSTLKIQRTQQEDSAVYLCASSLFGIHPDQPQHFGDGTRLSIL.

This clone was detected once. The chain links TRBV7-2 to TRBJ2-1; D perhaps matches TRBD2 (5 bases). The CDR3 contains 14 residues. Germline V gives CDR1 SGHTA, CDR2 FQGNSA. V shed 3 bases and J shed 9 bases, with 15 bases lying between them. The CDR3 bases are TGTGCCAGCAGCTTTTTATATGGTGGAGGTGAGCAGTTCTTC. Its protein product is CASSFLYGGGEQFF.

This rearrangement joins TRBV2 to TRBJ1-4, with D uncertain. With 8 bases removed from V and 0 bases from J, the gap between germline ends came to 10 bases. The germline gives CDR1 SNHLY, CDR2 FYNNEI. CDR3 length: 14 residues. CDR3 sequence reads: CASASLATNEKLFF. CDR3 bases: TGTGCCAGCGCCTCACTTGCAACTAATGAAAAACTGTTTTTT. The full variable domain, with the rest looked up from reference TRBV2 and TRBJ1-4, is EPEVTQTPSHQVTQMGQEVILRCVPISNHLYFYWYRQILGQKVEFLVSFYNNEISEKSEIFDDQFSVERPDGSNFTLKIRSTKLEDSAMYFCASASLATNEKLFFGSGTQLSVL.

The V call is TRBV28, the J call TRBJ2-7, with 7 bases identical to TRBD1. There are 14 residues in the CDR3. In germline, CDR1 is MDHEN, CDR2 SYDVKM. Germline trimming cut 7 bases from V and 2 bases from J; bases unmatched to any gene: 8. CDR3 in DNA: TGTGCCAGCAAGCCAGGGGGTCCCACCTACGAGCAGTACTTC. As protein: CASKPGGPTYEQYF.

CDR3 amino acids: CASSDGRYNEQFF. The CDR3 DNA reads as TGTGCCAGCAGTGATGGCCGGTACAATGAGCAGTTCTTC. This chain links TRBV2 with TRBJ2-1; D ambiguous. Trimming stripped 3 bases from V and 4 bases from J, with 7 bases between. Per the germline V gene, CDR1 is SNHLY and CDR2 is FYNNEI. The CDR3 is 13 amino acids.

The V and J genes are TRBV7-2 and TRBJ2-1; 11 bases are shared with TRBD2. Germline lookup yields CDR1 SGHTA and CDR2 FQGNSA. This CDR3 is 15 amino acids long. V lost 5 bases, J lost 3 bases, and 3 bases stayed unmatched. CDR3 region: CASSVLAGVYNEQFF. In DNA, the CDR3 is TGTGCCAGCAGCGTACTAGCGGGGGTCTACAATGAGCAGTTCTTC.

V gene TRBV28 combines with J gene TRBJ1-2; 9 positions match TRBD1. This CDR3 spans 14 amino acids. Germline CDR1 reads MDHEN; CDR2 reads SYDVKM. Trimming took 7 bases from V and 4 from J; bases not matched to a gene: 7. CDR3 in DNA: TGTGCCAGCATTGAAGTGGACAGGGGCTATGGCTACACCTTC. This gives the protein CASIEVDRGYGYTF.